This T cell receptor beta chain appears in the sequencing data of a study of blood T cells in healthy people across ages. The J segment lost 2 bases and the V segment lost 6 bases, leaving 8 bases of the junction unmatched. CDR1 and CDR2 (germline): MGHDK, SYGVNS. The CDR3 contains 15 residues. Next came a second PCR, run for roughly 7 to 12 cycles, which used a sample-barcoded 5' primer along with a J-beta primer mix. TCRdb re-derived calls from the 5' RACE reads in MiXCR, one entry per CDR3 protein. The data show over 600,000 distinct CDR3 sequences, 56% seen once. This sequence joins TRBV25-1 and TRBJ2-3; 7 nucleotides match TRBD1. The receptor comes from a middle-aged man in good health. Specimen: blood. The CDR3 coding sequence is TGTGCCAGCAGACCCGACAGGGCACACACAGATACGCAGTATTTT. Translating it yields CASRPDRAHTDTQYF. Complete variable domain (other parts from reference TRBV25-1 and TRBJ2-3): EADIYQTPRYLVIGTGKKITLECSQTMGHDKMYWYQQDPGMELHLIHYSYGVNSTEKGDLSSESTVSRIRTEHFPLTLESARPSHTSQYLCASRPDRAHTDTQYFGPGTRLTVL.